The clone carrying this T cell receptor beta chain was seen a single time. Its antigen is currently unknown. Trimming took 5 bases from V and 1 from J, leaving 18 bases between them. Germline V CDR1 and CDR2: SNHLY, FYNNEI. This CDR3 has 17 amino acids. This sample stems from a study of T cells in localized non-small cell lung cancer. General study results and limits: There was higher T cell clonality in uninvolved adjacent lung than in tumor, and it was highest there. Increased T cell density in blood showed an association with longer overall survival.

TCRdb keeps only in-frame clones here, not all; method: immunoSEQ multiplex PCR. The data hold tens of thousands of clones, with around nine tenths observed a single time. This sequence was found in a man aged 35 to 69 with stage I squamous cell lung carcinoma. This chain joins TRBV2 and TRBJ1-5, with a possible D match to TRBD1 (5 bases). Sequenced here: peripheral blood, sampled before any cancer treatment. The CDR3 loop reads CASSSTGSLISNQPQHF. DNA for the CDR3: TGTGCCAGCAGTTCAACAGGATCCCTCATCAGCAATCAGCCCCAGCATTTT.